A single sample gave rise to the 26 T cell receptor beta chains below, sequenced in a study of shared clonotypes between healthy human individuals. Only in-frame clones appear in the TCRdb table, and some are missing; sequencing was by immunoSEQ multiplex PCR. The sample shows a few hundred thousand clones, around 97% of them seen only once. The sample taken for sequencing was naive CD4+ T cells sorted from blood. Described subset: CD45RA+ positively selected. The receptors stem from a woman in her 30s in good health.

This clone was observed a single time. This sequence joins TRBV2 and TRBJ2-3; no clear D gene. This CDR3 comprises 13 residues. Germline V gene lookup returns CDR1 SNHLY and CDR2 FYNNEI. V was clipped by 7 bases and J by 5 bases, with 13 bases between them. CDR3 sequence: CASMTETQDTQYF. The CDR3 nucleotides read TGTGCCAGCATGACGGAGACACAAGATACGCAGTATTTT.

Worth noting for this clone: One end of the junction fails to match germline, which may point to a read error. J is TRBJ2-7 and V is TRBV10-3; 10 bases fit TRBD1. Germline V gives CDR1 ENHRY, CDR2 SYGVKD. The CDR3 consists of 13 residues. The CDR3 loop is CAISESPRTGGSF. The CDR3 DNA is TGTGCCATCAGTGAGTCCCCCCGGACAGGGGGTTCTTTC.

The rearrangement joins TRBV6-5 to TRBJ1-4; TRBD1 might be the D (5 bases). The germline V and J ends were trimmed by 7 bases and 2 bases, with 14 bases remaining between them. Germline CDR1 is MNHEY and CDR2 is SVGAGI. This CDR3 comprises 15 residues. DNA for the CDR3: TGTGCCAGCACCGCTGGGCGGGGGACTAATGAAAAACTGTTTTTT. Protein sequence: CASTAGRGTNEKLFF.

This clone has only one observation. The V call is TRBV5-1, the J call TRBJ2-2; 7 bases are shared with TRBD1. The CDR3 runs to 15 residues. The V gene end was trimmed by 3 bases and the J gene end by 4 bases; junction bases not matched to a gene: 6. Germline lookup yields CDR1 SGHRS and CDR2 YFSETQ. The CDR3, as DNA: TGCGCCAGCAGCTCAGGACAGGTGTCCACCGGGGAGCTGTTTTTT. The encoded protein is CASSSGQVSTGELFF.

This clone is a singleton in its sample. This sequence joins TRBV28 and TRBJ2-5, with 10 bases matching TRBD1. The DNA end favors TRBJ2-7, so the J call may be wrong. From germline, CDR1 is MDHEN and CDR2 SYDVKM. The CDR3 spans 15 residues. The CDR3 loop reads CAGSRGQGTLYEQYF. CDR3 DNA: TGTGCCGGCTCCCGGGGACAGGGGACCCTCTACGAGCAGTACTTC.

The CDR3 DNA reads TGTGCCAGCAGCCACGGGGAACTAGCGGCCTACGAGCAGTACTTC. Its translation is CASSHGELAAYEQYF. The chain links TRBV28 to TRBJ2-7; TRBD2 matches 8 bases. V trimming: 6 bases; J trimming: 2 bases; junction bases outside the gene matches: 9. This CDR3 region has 15 residues. Germline V gene lookup returns CDR1 MDHEN and CDR2 SYDVKM.

The chain joins TRBV28 to TRBJ2-7; D may be TRBD2 (6 bases). The V gene's germline CDR1 is MDHEN and CDR2 SYDVKM. Trimming left V 5 bases short and J 2 bases short, with 16 bases between. This CDR3 is 15 amino acids long. The CDR3 spells CASSLQRVGTYEQYF. The CDR3 DNA sequence: TGTGCCAGCAGTCTCCAGCGGGTGGGGACCTACGAGCAGTACTTC.

This chain connects TRBV6-1 to TRBJ1-5; D possibly corresponds to TRBD1 (6 bases). The V gene's germline CDR1 is MNHNS and CDR2 SASEGT. V gave up 4 bases and J gave up 5 bases, with 9 bases separating them. This CDR3 is built from 13 residues. CDR3 sequence reads: CASSGQEDQPQHF. In nucleotides, the CDR3 is TGTGCCAGCAGTGGACAGGAGGATCAGCCCCAGCATTTT.

The chain recombines TRBV9 with TRBJ2-3, with D tentatively TRBD2 (6 bases). Germline assignment: CDR1 SGDLS and CDR2 YYNGEE. Trimming left V 0 bases short and J 1 base short, with 12 bases between. This CDR3 region has 16 residues. CDR3: CASSVVSGVGTDTQYF. DNA of the CDR3: TGTGCCAGCAGCGTAGTTAGCGGTGTCGGCACAGATACGCAGTATTTT.

This clone was found a few times. CDR3 region: CASSRRGGTGELFF. The CDR3 bases are TGTGCCAGTAGCCGGCGGGGCGGAACCGGGGAGCTGTTTTTT. The chain recombines TRBV19 with TRBJ2-2, with a weak D call TRBD2 (6 bases). The CDR3 runs to 14 residues. The germline V and J ends were trimmed by 6 bases and 5 bases, with 13 bases remaining between them. Germline V lookup: CDR1 LNHDA, CDR2 SQIVND (reference sequence).

This chain connects TRBV9 to TRBJ1-6; weak D call: TRBD1 (6 bases). This CDR3 is 14 amino acids long. Trimming shortened V by 2 bases and J by 14 bases, and 17 bases separated the two germline ends. The germline gives CDR1 SGDLS, CDR2 YYNGEE. The CDR3 region has the DNA TGTGCCAGCAGCGTGGGCAGGGGCGCTTCCACCCTCCACTTT. Amino acid sequence: CASSVGRGASTLHF.

Of note for this clone: Relative to the germline gene, one junction end is altered; a read error may explain this. V gene TRBV7-3 combines with J gene TRBJ2-1; D gene uncertain. Germline V gives CDR1 SGHTA, CDR2 FQGTGA. CDR3 length: 16 amino acids. In DNA form, the CDR3 reads TGTGCCAGCAGCTTATTCTCCTCCCGCTCCTACAATGAACAGTTCTTC. Its translation: CASSLFSSRSYNEQFF.

The rearrangement links TRBV30 to TRBJ1-5; TRBD1 aligns across 7 bases. The junction had 8 bases not matched to a gene; V was cut back by 2 bases and J by 7 bases. Germline V gives CDR1 GTSNPN, CDR2 SVGIG (reference sequence). This CDR3 region has 14 residues. CDR3 DNA sequence: TGTGCCTGGAGTACGAAGGGGGCAGAACAGCCCCAGCATTTT. Its translation is CAWSTKGAEQPQHF. Filled out from reference TRBV30 and TRBJ1-5, the complete variable domain reads SQTIHQWPATLVQPVGSPLSLECTVEGTSNPNLYWYRQAAGRGLQLLFYSVGIGQISSEVPQNLSASRPQDRQFILSSKKLLLSDSGFYLCAWSTKGAEQPQHFGDGTRLSIL.

This chain connects TRBV5-5 to TRBJ1-2; D uncertain. CDR3 size: 16 residues. Germline V lookup: CDR1 SGHKS, CDR2 YYEKEE (reference sequence). The germline V and J ends were trimmed by 3 bases and 1 base, with 16 bases remaining between them. Written as DNA, the CDR3 is TGTGCCAGCAGCTGGAATCGTCTTTCGGGTAACTATGGCTACACCTTC. Protein sequence: CASSWNRLSGNYGYTF.

The CDR3 is CASSPRQGGYTF. In nucleotides, the CDR3 is TGTGCCAGCTCACCGAGACAGGGGGGCTACACCTTC. The genes are TRBV18 and TRBJ1-2; 8 positions agree with TRBD1. The CDR3 runs to 12 residues. Germline CDR1 KGHSH, CDR2 LQKENI. The V and J ends lost 3 bases and 8 bases, in that order; junction bases with no gene match: 2.

This chain links TRBV5-6 with TRBJ2-7; 7 positions agree with TRBD2. J was trimmed by 0 bases and V by 2 bases; bases with no gene match: 5. The CDR3 totals 15 residues. The V gene's germline CDR1 is SGHDT and CDR2 YYEEEE. The CDR3 nucleotides are TGTGCCAGCAGCTTCCGAGGACTAGACTCCTACGAGCAGTACTTC. Its translation: CASSFRGLDSYEQYF.

This clone was seen only once. The chain has TRBV25-1 and TRBJ1-1; D is unclear. CDR1 is MGHDK, CDR2 SYGVNS, per germline. This CDR3 spans 12 amino acids. Trimming shortened V by 7 bases and J by 3 bases, and 9 bases separated the two germline ends. CDR3 in DNA: TGTGCCAGCACCCGAGGGTACACTGAAGCTTTCTTT. Translated: CASTRGYTEAFF.

This rearrangement joins TRBV28 to TRBJ2-2; 8 nucleotides line up with TRBD1. Germline V gene sequence: CDR1 MDHEN, CDR2 SYDVKM. The CDR3 covers 17 residues. J was trimmed by 3 bases and V by 7 bases; bases with no gene match: 13. CDR3 sequence: CASIPTLGRGHTGELFF. DNA of the CDR3: TGTGCCAGCATACCTACCCTAGGCAGGGGGCACACCGGGGAGCTGTTTTTT.

The V call is TRBV5-1, the J call TRBJ2-2; maybe TRBD2 (5 bases). The CDR3 totals 14 residues. Trimming removed 5 bases from V and 0 bases from J, with 8 bases in between. In germline, CDR1 is SGHRS, CDR2 YFSETQ. In DNA, the CDR3 is TGCGCCAGCAGAGCGGAACCGAACACCGGGGAGCTGTTTTTT. Translating it yields CASRAEPNTGELFF.

V gene TRBV4-1 combines with J gene TRBJ2-1, with 8 bases aligning to TRBD1. Per germline, CDR1 MGHRA and CDR2 YSYEKL. The CDR3 contains 14 residues. V lost 4 bases to trimming and J lost 7 bases; unmatched junction nucleotides: 6. Written as DNA, the CDR3 is TGCGCCAGCAGCCGGGGGGACAGGTCGAATGAGCAGTTCTTC. Translation gives CASSRGDRSNEQFF.

The chain is built from TRBV28 and TRBJ2-3; D gene uncertain. Trimming left V 4 bases short and J 6 bases short, with 11 bases between. The CDR3 totals 13 residues. Per the germline V gene, CDR1 is MDHEN and CDR2 is SYDVKM. The CDR3 nucleotides read TGTGCCAGCAGTTCCCCCGCTGAGGATACGCAGTATTTT. It encodes CASSSPAEDTQYF. Combining the CDR3 with reference TRBV28 and TRBJ2-3 gives the whole variable domain DVKVTQSSRYLVKRTGEKVFLECVQDMDHENMFWYRQDPGLGLRLIYFSYDVKMKEKGDIPEGYSVSREKKERFSLILESASTNQTSMYLCASSSPAEDTQYFGPGTRLTVL.

The rearrangement joins TRBV6-5 to TRBJ2-7; D not resolved. The CDR3 runs to 13 residues. Germline CDR1 reads MNHEY; CDR2 reads SVGAGI. Trimming pared 5 bases from V and 3 bases from J, leaving 11 bases between. CDR3 in DNA: TGTGCCAGCAGTCCGACCCTGGGCTACGAGCAGTACTTC. Translated, it gives CASSPTLGYEQYF.

V and J are TRBV19 and TRBJ2-6; the D gene is possibly TRBD2 (6 bases). From germline, CDR1 is LNHDA and CDR2 SQIVND (reference sequence). The V end was cut by 4 bases, the J end by 3 bases, with 13 bases between. This CDR3 spans 16 amino acids. The CDR3, as DNA: TGTGCCAGTAGTACCTGGGGGGTAAGTGGGGCCAACGTCCTGACTTTC. Amino acids: CASSTWGVSGANVLTF. The full variable domain, its missing parts supplied by reference TRBV19 and TRBJ2-6, is DGGITQSPKYLFRKEGQNVTLSCEQNLNHDAMYWYRQDPGQGLRLIYYSQIVNDFQKGDIAEGYSVSREKKESFPLTVTSAQKNPTAFYLCASSTWGVSGANVLTFGAGSRLTVL.

This CDR3 is CASRTWTDSNQPQHF. DNA for the CDR3: TGTGCCAGCAGGACTTGGACAGATAGCAATCAGCCCCAGCATTTT. The chain is built from TRBV28 and TRBJ1-5, with a possible D match to TRBD1 (6 bases). This CDR3 is built from 15 residues. The germline V and J ends were trimmed by 6 bases and 0 bases, with 12 bases remaining between them. Germline assignment: CDR1 MDHEN and CDR2 SYDVKM. The whole variable domain, remainder taken from reference TRBV28 and TRBJ1-5, is DVKVTQSSRYLVKRTGEKVFLECVQDMDHENMFWYRQDPGLGLRLIYFSYDVKMKEKGDIPEGYSVSREKKERFSLILESASTNQTSMYLCASRTWTDSNQPQHFGDGTRLSIL.

The chain uses TRBV19 and TRBJ1-1; TRBD1 matches at 9 bases. Trimming at V came to 9 bases and at J to 0 bases, leaving 8 bases not matched to a gene. CDR3 length equals 15 residues. Germline V lookup: CDR1 LNHDA, CDR2 SQIVND (reference sequence). DNA for the CDR3: TGTGCCAGCTTAAGGACAGGGGTGCTGAACACTGAAGCTTTCTTT. This gives the protein CASLRTGVLNTEAFF.

The chain couples TRBV19 to TRBJ1-5; 8 bases line up with TRBD1. V lost 3 bases, J lost 0 bases, and 13 bases stayed unmatched. CDR1 and CDR2 (germline): LNHDA, SQIVND (reference sequence). The CDR3 contains 19 residues. CDR3 protein: CASSMGRTGTDYSNQPQHF. The CDR3 DNA reads TGTGCCAGTAGTATGGGCCGGACAGGGACCGATTATAGCAATCAGCCCCAGCATTTT.